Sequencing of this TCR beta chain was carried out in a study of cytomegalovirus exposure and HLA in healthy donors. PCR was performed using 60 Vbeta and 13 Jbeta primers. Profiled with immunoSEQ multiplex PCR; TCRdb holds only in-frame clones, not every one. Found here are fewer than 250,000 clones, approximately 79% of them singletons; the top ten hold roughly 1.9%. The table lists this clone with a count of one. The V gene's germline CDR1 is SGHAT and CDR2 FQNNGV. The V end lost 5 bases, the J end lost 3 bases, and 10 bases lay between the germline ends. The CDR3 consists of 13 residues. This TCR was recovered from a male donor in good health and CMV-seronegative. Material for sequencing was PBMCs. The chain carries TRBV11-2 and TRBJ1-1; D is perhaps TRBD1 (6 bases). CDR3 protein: CASSPRQDTEAFF. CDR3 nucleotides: TGTGCCAGCAGCCCCCGACAGGACACTGAAGCTTTCTTT.